This T cell receptor beta chain was sequenced during a study of T cell repertoires and leukemia-associated antigens (dated by TCRdb to about 2019). Study-level background: Around 15 million effective reads were obtained overall, with each sample giving about 5.1 to 7 million read pairs and roughly 3 to 5.0 million effective reads. Using in vitro peptide stimulation of healthy T cells, the study set out to figure out what antigen is recognized by a TCR Vbeta21 clone that had previously been found in CML patients.

Results and caveats for the whole study, not just this receptor: The four groups showed no significant differences in numbers of Vbeta genes (roughly 60), Jbeta genes (14), VDJ rearrangements, or unique CDR3s. The antigen specificity and function of the expanded clones were not directly tested and needed further investigation.

TRIzol reagent was used to extract total RNA from the cultured T cells. 5' rapid amplification of cDNA ends (5'RACE) was used to amplify TCRbeta libraries from RNA. Library concentration and integrity were checked with Qubit, an Agilent instrument, and quantitative PCR before sequencing. A commercial service provider sequenced the qualified libraries on Illumina HiSeq or MiSeq. As for how the authors treated the data: TCR sequences in each sample were identified with MiXCR version 1.8.2. Qualified clones required a CDR3 longer than four amino acids, an in-frame nucleotide length, and no stop codon. A read counted as effective if the read contained the complete CDR3 structure. RT-PCR with 24 Vbeta primers, GeneScan spectratyping, and Sanger sequencing were used to validate the expanded clones. TCRdb ran its own pipeline on the public reads, namely fastp trimming at Q25 and MiXCR clone calling, and kept in-frame beta chains. One record per CDR3 amino acid sequence lists the most common genes and DNA. The V and J calls here are based on TCRdb, not the publication. The sample records roughly 13,000 distinct CDR3 sequences, less than 40% of which are singletons. Clones ranked in the top ten supply around 8.8% of the sample.

This clonotype was recorded many times. Which antigen it targets is not known. Within one base of it there is no much larger clone, and no base qualities were kept. CD3+ T cells were first rested overnight at approximately 2.7 million cells/mL in RPMI 1640 without fetal bovine serum. MACS immunomagnetic beads were used, per the manufacturer's instructions, to isolate CD3+ T cells from PBMCs. CDR1 LNHDA and CDR2 SQIVND are derived from the germline V gene (reference sequence). The junction shows trimming of 5 bases on V and 9 bases on J, and the gene matches do not reach 9 bases of it. The CDR3 starts with the cysteine, ends with the phenylalanine, and has 13 residues. Only CDR3 DNA remains: 39 bases, in frame from the first base.

Specimen: CD3+ T cells sorted from blood and cultured. The source of this sequence is a female donor in good health. The chain is assembled from TRBV19 and TRBJ2-7; TRBD1 agrees with 8 junctional bases. The CDR3 loop reads CASSLRDRTTQYF. At the DNA level, the sequence is TGTGCCAGTAGTCTACGGGACAGGACCACGCAGTACTTC.